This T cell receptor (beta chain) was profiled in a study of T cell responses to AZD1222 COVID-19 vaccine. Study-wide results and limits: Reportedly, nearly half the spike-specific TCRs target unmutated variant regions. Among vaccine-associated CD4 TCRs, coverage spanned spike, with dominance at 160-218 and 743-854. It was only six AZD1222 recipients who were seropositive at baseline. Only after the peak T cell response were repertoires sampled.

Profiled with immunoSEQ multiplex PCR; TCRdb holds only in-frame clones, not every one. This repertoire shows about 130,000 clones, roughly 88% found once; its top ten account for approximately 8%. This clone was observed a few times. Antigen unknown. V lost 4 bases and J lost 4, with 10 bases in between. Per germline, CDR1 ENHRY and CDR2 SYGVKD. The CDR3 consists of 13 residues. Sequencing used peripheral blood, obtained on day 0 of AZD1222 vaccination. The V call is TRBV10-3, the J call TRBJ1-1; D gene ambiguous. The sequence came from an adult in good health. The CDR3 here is CAISGGQVTEAFF. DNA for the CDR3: TGTGCCATCAGTGGAGGGCAGGTCACTGAAGCTTTCTTT.